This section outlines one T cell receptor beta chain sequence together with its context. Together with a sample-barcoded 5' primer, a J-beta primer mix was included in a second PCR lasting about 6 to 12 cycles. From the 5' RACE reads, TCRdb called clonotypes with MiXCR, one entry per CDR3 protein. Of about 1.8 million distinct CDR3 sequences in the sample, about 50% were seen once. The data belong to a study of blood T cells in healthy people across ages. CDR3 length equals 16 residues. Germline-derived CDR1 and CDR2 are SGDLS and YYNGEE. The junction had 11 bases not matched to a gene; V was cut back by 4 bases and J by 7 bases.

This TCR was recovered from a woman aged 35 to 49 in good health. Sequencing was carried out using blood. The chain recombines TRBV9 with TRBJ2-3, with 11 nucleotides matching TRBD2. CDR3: CASSTITSGGLYTQYF. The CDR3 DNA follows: TGTGCCAGCAGCACAATCACTAGCGGGGGCTTGTATACGCAGTATTTT. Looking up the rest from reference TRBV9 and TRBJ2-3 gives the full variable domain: DSGVTQTPKHLITATGQRVTLRCSPRSGDLSVYWYQQSLDQGLQFLIQYYNGEERAKGNILERFSAQQFPDLHSELNLSSLELGDSALYFCASSTITSGGLYTQYFGPGTRLTVL.